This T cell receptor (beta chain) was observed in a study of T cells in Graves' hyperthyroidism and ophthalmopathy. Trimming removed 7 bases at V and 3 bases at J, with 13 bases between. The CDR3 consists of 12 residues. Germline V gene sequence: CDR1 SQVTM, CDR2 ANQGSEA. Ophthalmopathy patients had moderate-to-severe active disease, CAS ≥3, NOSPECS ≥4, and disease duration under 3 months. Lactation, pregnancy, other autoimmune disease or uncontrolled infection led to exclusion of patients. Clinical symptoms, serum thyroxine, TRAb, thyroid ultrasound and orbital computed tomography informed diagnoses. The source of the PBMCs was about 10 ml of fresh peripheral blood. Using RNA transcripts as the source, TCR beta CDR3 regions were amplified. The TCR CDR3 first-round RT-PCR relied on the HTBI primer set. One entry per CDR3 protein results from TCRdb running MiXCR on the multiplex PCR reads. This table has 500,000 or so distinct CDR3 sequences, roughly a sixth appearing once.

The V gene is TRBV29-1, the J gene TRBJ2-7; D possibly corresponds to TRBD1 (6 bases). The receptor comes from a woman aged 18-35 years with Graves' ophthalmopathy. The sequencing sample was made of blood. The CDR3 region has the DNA TGCAGCGCGAAAGGGACACTCTACGAGCAGTACTTC. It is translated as CSAKGTLYEQYF.